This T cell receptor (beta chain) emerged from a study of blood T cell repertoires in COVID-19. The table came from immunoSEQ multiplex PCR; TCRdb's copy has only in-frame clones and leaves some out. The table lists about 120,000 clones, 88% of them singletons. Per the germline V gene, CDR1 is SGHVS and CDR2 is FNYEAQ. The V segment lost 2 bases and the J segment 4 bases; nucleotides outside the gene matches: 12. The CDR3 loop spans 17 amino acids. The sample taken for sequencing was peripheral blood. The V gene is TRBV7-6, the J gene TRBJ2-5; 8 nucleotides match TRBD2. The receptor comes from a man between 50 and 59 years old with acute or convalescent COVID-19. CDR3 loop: CASSLIWAGGDLETQYF. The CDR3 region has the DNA TGTGCCAGCAGCTTAATCTGGGCGGGAGGCGATTTAGAGACCCAGTACTTC.